This entry features one T cell receptor beta chain sequence. Its cognate antigen is unknown. This sample is part of a study of a mutant IDH1 vaccine in newly diagnosed glioma. Findings and limits, study-wide: Of all patients, about 93% showed vaccine-induced immune responses.

Trimming took 3 bases from V and 3 from J, leaving 4 bases between them. CDR1 SGHDT and CDR2 YYEEEE come from the germline V gene. CDR3 size: 11 residues. Some clones are missing from TCRdb's copy, which holds only in-frame ones; the method was immunoSEQ multiplex PCR. The sample shows some 90,000 clones, approximately 80% of them seen only once. Time point denoted: baseline, week 1 (first vaccination visit). The treatment here: pre-vaccination baseline after standard-of-care therapy. The TCR comes from a man aged 35 to 55 with glioma. Some clones in this sample may be carry-over from other donors' samples. The rearrangement joins TRBV5-6 to TRBJ2-7; D unresolved. The source was PBMCs, collected from a glioma patient treated with radiotherapy, temozolomide or both. The CDR3 region has the DNA TGTGCCAGCAGCTGGAGCTACGAGCAGTACTTC. Amino acid sequence: CASSWSYEQYF.